This TCR beta chain was retrieved from a study of CXCR3-negative and CXCR3-positive naive CD8 T cells. All TRB cDNA libraries came from 5' RACE performed with UMI labels. TCRdb reanalyzed the 5' RACE reads and collapses them to one entry per CDR3 protein, without DNA. Seen in this sample are about 62,000 distinct CDR3 sequences; the ten most common clones hold around 4%. Sorting yielded triplicates of about 300,000 cells for each CD8+ T cell subset. Naivety in CD8+ T cells corresponded to a CD45RO-CCR7+CD27+CD95- phenotype. The germline V gene encodes CDR1 LGHNT and CDR2 FRNRAP. The CDR3 extends over 15 amino acids. Study results and caveats: Both naive subsets, CXCR3-negative and CXCR3-positive, displayed similar TRBV-TRBJ usage, unlike memory cells.

As regards this clonotype: The antigen is undetermined.

Sequencing was performed on naive CXCR3- CD8+ T cells from blood. As for subset: CD45RO-CCR7+CD27+CD95- naive CD8+ T cells lacking CXCR3 (TNR3-). This receptor was identified in a human donor in good health. Some clones in this sample may be carry-over from other donors' samples. This chain connects TRBV12-5 to TRBJ1-2; TCRdb proposes TRBD1, but this gene call is untestable without DNA. CDR3 protein: CASGPPGQGSYGYTF.